A selection of T cell receptor beta chains follows, all from one sample in a study of shared clonotypes between healthy human individuals. Clones were sequenced by immunoSEQ multiplex PCR, and TCRdb holds only the in-frame ones, with some missing. The profile shows fewer than 200,000 clones, 85% to 95% of them singletons. The sequenced sample was naive CD4+ T cells sorted from blood. These receptors were collected from a woman in her 30s in good health. The CDR3 runs from the conserved cysteine through the conserved F or W. D genes are given only for firm matches.

v_call	j_call	d_call	cdr3_nt	cdr3_aa
TRBV28	TRBJ1-1	TRBD1	TGTGCCAGCAACCTACAGGGGTCACAAGCTTTCTTT	CASNLQGSQAFF
TRBV5-1	TRBJ2-4	NA	TGCGCCAGCAGCATGGGGGTCTCGCGGAGGCCCCAGGATATTCAGTACTTC	CASSMGVSRRPQDIQYF
TRBV7-3	TRBJ2-5	TRBD2	TGTGCCAGCAGCTTGGGACTAGCGGAGCAAGAGACCCAGTACTTC	CASSLGLAEQETQYF
TRBV11-2	TRBJ1-3	TRBD1	TGTGCCAGCAGCTCGACAGGGGTTGGAAACACCATATATTTT	CASSSTGVGNTIYF
TRBV19	TRBJ2-7	NA	TGTGCCAGTAGTACCGCTTCCCCCTCGGCCGGATACTACGAGCAGTACTTC	CASSTASPSAGYYEQYF
TRBV6-5	TRBJ1-1	NA	TGTGCCAGCAGCCGTACAGGGTTCGGCACTGAAGCTTTCTTT	CASSRTGFGTEAFF
TRBV29-1	TRBJ2-6	NA	TGCAGCGTGGCCCGCGACGGGGCTGGGGCCAACGTCCTGACTTTC	CSVARDGAGANVLTF
TRBV2	TRBJ2-7	NA	TGTGCCAGCAGTCGGGCGGCGGTCTCCTACGAGCAGTACTTC	CASSRAAVSYEQYF
TRBV5-8	TRBJ2-1	NA	TGTGCCAGCAGCTTTCGGCCCTCGAGCTCCTACAATGAGCAGTTCTTC	CASSFRPSSSYNEQFF
TRBV19	TRBJ1-2	TRBD1	TGTGCCAGTAGCTTAACAGGGGACCTTAACTATGGCTACACCTTC	CASSLTGDLNYGYTF
TRBV7-9	TRBJ2-1	NA	TGTGCCAGCACCTTCGGCCCGACCCGGGACGTGCAACCCAATGAGCAGTTCTTC	CASTFGPTRDVQPNEQFF
TRBV30	TRBJ2-4	TRBD2	TGTGCCTGGTCCATTGCGGGAGACATTCAGTACTTC	CAWSIAGDIQYF
TRBV5-1	TRBJ1-5	NA	TGCGCCAGCAGCTTGGATGGGGAAGGCGACCATCAGCCCCAGCATTTT	CASSLDGEGDHQPQHF
TRBV15	TRBJ2-7	NA	TGTGCCACCAGCAGAGAGCTAGTTGGCTCCTACGAGCAGTACTTC	CATSRELVGSYEQYF
TRBV5-1	TRBJ2-7	NA	TGCGCCAGCAGTATAAGGAGCGAGAGCTCCTACGAGCAGTACTTC	CASSIRSESSYEQYF
TRBV2	TRBJ2-7	NA	TGTGCCAGCAGGGCCCCTAGCGACCACTGGGAGCAGTACTTC	CASRAPSDHWEQYF
TRBV5-4	TRBJ2-7	NA	TGTGCCAGCAGCTTGGATCCAGGGGCGGGCTCCTACGAGCAGTACTTC	CASSLDPGAGSYEQYF